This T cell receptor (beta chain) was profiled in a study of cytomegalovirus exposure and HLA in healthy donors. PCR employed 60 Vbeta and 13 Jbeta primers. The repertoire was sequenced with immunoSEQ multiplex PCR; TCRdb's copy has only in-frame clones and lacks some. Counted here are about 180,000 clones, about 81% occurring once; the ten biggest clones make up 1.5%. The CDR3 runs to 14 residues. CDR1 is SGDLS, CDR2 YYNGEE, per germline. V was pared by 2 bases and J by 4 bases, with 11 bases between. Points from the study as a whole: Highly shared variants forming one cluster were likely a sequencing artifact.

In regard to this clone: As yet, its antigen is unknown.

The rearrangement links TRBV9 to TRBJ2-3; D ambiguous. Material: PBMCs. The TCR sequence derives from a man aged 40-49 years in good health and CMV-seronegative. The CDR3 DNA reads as TGTGCCAGCAGCGTGCGGAGTTCGGCAGATACGCAGTATTTT. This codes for CASSVRSSADTQYF.